This TCR beta chain was recorded in a study of T-cell memory formation after mild COVID-19. About the study: Clustering of TCRs was largely donor specific.

The TCR alpha and TCR beta cDNA libraries, bearing sample barcodes and UMIs, were generated by 5'RACE using constant-segment primers. TCRdb itself ran the 5' RACE reads through MiXCR, one entry per CDR3 protein. The sample holds a few hundred thousand distinct CDR3 sequences; 16% are singletons and the top ten take roughly a fifth. This CDR3 is 10 amino acids long. V was shortened by 6 bases and J by 5 bases, with 5 bases between the two germline ends. CDR1 is DFQATT, CDR2 SNEGSKA, per germline (reference sequence). J is TRBJ2-1 and V is TRBV20-1; D unclear. Sequences were obtained from PBMCs or a T cell subset sorted from them (not recorded which). The source of this sequence is a man between 18 and 29 years old who had mild COVID-19 (a few samples of this study predate the infection). Cell type and time point are not known. In DNA form, the CDR3 reads TGCAGTGCCCAGGACAATGAGCAGTTCTTC. Its translation is CSAQDNEQFF.